Each of the 2 T cell receptor beta chains below was sequenced from the same sample in a study of OX40 agonist ivuxolimab in advanced cancers. The table came from immunoSEQ multiplex PCR; TCRdb's copy has only in-frame clones and leaves some out. The repertoire holds some 70,000 clones, with about 80% as singletons. This sample comprised CD4+ or CD8+ T cells sorted from blood, obtained in a trial of the OX40 agonist ivuxolimab. The receptors were sampled from an adult with an advanced solid tumor such as melanoma, head and neck, liver or kidney cancer.

The chain links TRBV4-3 to TRBJ2-3; no clear D. CDR1 is LGHNA and CDR2 is YSLEER in the germline V gene. The CDR3 consists of 16 residues. V was shortened by 0 bases and J by 0 bases, with 10 bases between the two germline ends. The CDR3: CASSQDPPPSTDTQYF. CDR3 nucleotides: TGCGCCAGCAGCCAAGACCCCCCCCCAAGCACAGATACGCAGTATTTT.

This chain links TRBV7-2 with TRBJ2-3; the D is unclear. The CDR3 is made up of 12 amino acids. V lost 3 bases, J lost 5 bases, and 6 bases lay in between. From germline, CDR1 is SGHTA and CDR2 FQGNSA. CDR3 protein: CASSFLGDTQYF. The DNA for the CDR3 is TGTGCCAGCAGCTTTTTGGGAGATACGCAGTATTTT.